Described below is a single TCR beta chain sequence and its context. Its target antigen remains unknown. Base quality data are lacking; no much larger clone is found one base away. Genomic DNA was extracted from sorted cells for sequencing of the TCRbeta CDR3 region. TCRbeta CDR3 regions were sequenced using the immunoSEQ Assay. TCRdb carries this immuneACCESS record with in-frame sequences only. Its versions omit some clonotypes, under half of them owing to an unresolved V gene in the studies checked, with the rest unexplained. The table for this sample lists roughly 34,000 clones; about four fifths of them were counted only once. Of the sample, roughly 12% falls within the top ten clones. This specimen belongs to a study of OX40 agonist ivuxolimab in advanced cancers. Regarding the research as a whole: The costimulatory receptor OX40 (CD134) was targeted by ivuxolimab, a fully human IgG2 agonistic monoclonal antibody. Intravenous ivuxolimab was administered to patients every 2 weeks at six dose levels: 0.01, 0.1, 0.3, 1.5, 3 and 10 mg/kg. Of the approximately 54 patients in dose escalation, about 20 had hepatocellular carcinoma, about 15 had melanoma, 9 had renal cell carcinoma and 9 had head and neck cancer. In the dose-escalation cohort, more than 75% of patients were male, and the mean age was roughly 60 years, with a range of about 20 to 79. Prior anti-PD-1, anti-PD-L1 or anti-CTLA-4 therapy was permitted, and 40% to 50% of dose-escalation patients had received checkpoint inhibitors. Partial responses were achieved by three dose-escalation patients, of whom one had hepatocellular carcinoma and two had cutaneous melanoma. Peripheral TCRbeta sequencing was intended to test whether TCR sequence diversity was altered and clonal T-cell expansion was caused by ivuxolimab. The monotherapy dose-escalation portion (N = 52 patients) of the phase I ivuxolimab trial is reported in the paper.

The CDR3 starts with the cysteine, ends with the phenylalanine, and has 13 residues. Only the CDR3 DNA stays, 39 bases, in frame from base 1. From a lookup of the germline V gene (reference sequence), CDR1 and CDR2 are SGHKS and YYEKEE. V loses 4 bases of germline sequence and J loses 1 base, and the interval between the two ends is 9 bases. Patients with autoimmune disease history or receiving systemic immunosuppression were excluded from the trial. Peripheral blood for TCR sequencing was drawn from every dose cohort at baseline, at cycle 4 day 1 and at cycle 7 day 1. The samples were drawn from a first-in-human, open-label, multicenter phase I dose-escalation trial of ivuxolimab. The trial enrolled adults with locally advanced or metastatic head and neck squamous cell, hepatocellular, melanoma or renal cell carcinoma. CD4+ and CD8+ T cells were sorted separately from peripheral blood before TCR sequencing.

The paper's findings and limits, for the study overall: Which antigens the clonally expanded peripheral T cells were specific for was not determined. After ivuxolimab, more expanded clones were found on average in CD8+ T cells than in CD4+ T cells. Low levels of normalized T-cell clonal expansion were also seen in some patients who did not respond. In partial responders in the 0.1-3.0 mg/kg groups, normalized peripheral clonal expansion was found to be among the lowest, especially among CD8+ T cells. At doses of 0.1 to 3.0 mg/kg, clonal expansion of both CD4+ and CD8+ blood T cells was observed from baseline to week 6.

The clonotype originates from an adult with an advanced solid tumor such as melanoma, head and neck, liver or kidney cancer. The sequence links TRBV5-5 to TRBJ2-7; the D gene cannot be resolved reliably. This sample comprised CD4+ or CD8+ T cells sorted from blood, obtained in a trial of the OX40 agonist ivuxolimab. The nucleotide sequence is TGTGCCAGCAGCCCCCCCACGTCCTACGAGCAGTACTTC. The encoded protein is CASSPPTSYEQYF.